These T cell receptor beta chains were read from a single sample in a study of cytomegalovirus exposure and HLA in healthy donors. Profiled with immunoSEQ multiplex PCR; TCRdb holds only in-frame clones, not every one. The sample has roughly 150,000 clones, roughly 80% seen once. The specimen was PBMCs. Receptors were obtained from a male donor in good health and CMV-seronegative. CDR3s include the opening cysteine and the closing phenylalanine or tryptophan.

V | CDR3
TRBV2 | CASSDLQGGYEQYF
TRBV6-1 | CASRPIQGAETQYF
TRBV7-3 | CASSLGAWETQYF
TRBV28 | CASSSFGILSYEQYF
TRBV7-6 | CASSAVSGTGLNEQFF
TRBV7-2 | CASSSQRGPTDTQYF
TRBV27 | CASRRTGMTEAFF
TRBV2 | CASRESGGAYNEQFF
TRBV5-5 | CASSLRDRSYEQYF
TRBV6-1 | CASIGQVYRYTF
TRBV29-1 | CSVEQGETQYF
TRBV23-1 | CASSPPHRGKRNQPQHF
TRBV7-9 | CSSSSTTGMRGYTF
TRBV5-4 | CASSQGTRELKTQYF
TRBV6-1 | CASSESSTDTQYF
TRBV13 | CASSLPTGTGAYEQYF
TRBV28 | CASSLGRNTEAFF
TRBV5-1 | CASSLVLAGGAYEQYF
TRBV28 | CASSSTGAGKYEQYF
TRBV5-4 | CASSYGGLWYGYTF
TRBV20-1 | CSARGTSEAFF
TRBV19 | CASSTGQGSEQYF
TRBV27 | CASSSILRGTDTQYF
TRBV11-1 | CASSAGLAETRYEQYF
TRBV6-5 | CASSWGQGSEQYF
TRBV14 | CRRYRGREQYF
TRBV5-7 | CASSLSRVAHEQYF
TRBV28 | CASSLSGGVPYEQYF
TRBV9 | CASRGQGTDTQYF
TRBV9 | CASSATRGFYGYTF
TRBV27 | CASSFLGQGATGANVLTF
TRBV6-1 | CASRKGQGEGEQYF
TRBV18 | CASSPPLSRENTEAFF
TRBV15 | CATSRERDTEAFF
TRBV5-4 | CASSPRENRVNTEAFF
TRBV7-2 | CASSLDRGGEQYF
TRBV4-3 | CASSQVDQGLAGGGEQFF
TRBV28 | CASSRQGRETQYF
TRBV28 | CASKGTPSREQYF
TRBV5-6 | CASSLRSGNTEAFF
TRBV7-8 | CASTMGQRDQPQHF